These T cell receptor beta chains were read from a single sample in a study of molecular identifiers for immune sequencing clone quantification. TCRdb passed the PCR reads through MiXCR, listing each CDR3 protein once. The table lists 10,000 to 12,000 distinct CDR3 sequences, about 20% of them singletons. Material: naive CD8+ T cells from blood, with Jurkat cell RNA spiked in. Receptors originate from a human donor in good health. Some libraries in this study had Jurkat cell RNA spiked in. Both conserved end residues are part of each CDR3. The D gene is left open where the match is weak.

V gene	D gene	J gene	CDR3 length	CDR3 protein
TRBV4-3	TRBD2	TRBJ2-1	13	CASSQGLANEQFF
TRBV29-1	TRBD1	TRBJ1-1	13	CSARQGDFTEAFF
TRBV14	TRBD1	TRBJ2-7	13	CASSWTGVHEQYF
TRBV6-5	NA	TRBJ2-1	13	CASTAGPRRAQFF
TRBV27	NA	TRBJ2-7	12	CASRIQGREQHF
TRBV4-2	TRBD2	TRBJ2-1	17	CASSQEEAGGRNNEQFF
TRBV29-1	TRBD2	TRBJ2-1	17	CSVDVAESGRAWAEQFF
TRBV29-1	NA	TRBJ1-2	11	CSGQGVYGYTF
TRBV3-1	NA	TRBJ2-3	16	CASSQQGRGFTDTQYF
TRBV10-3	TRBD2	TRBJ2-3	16	CAISVFERESTDTQYF
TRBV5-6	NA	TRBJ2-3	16	CASGRDTLISTDTQYF
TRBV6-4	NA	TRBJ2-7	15	CASSDSPGGWYEQYF
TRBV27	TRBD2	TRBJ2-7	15	CASSPGLAGGYEQYF
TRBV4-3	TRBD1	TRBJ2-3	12	CASRGDSDSQYF
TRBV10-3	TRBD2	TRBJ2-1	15	CAISGSGRTGNEQFF
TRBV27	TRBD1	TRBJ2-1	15	CASSLTGVSYNEQFF
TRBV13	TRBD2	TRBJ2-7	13	CASSLGGRAEQYF
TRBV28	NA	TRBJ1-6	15	CASSLSRLYNSPLHF
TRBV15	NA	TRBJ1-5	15	CATSRDLGQNQPQHF
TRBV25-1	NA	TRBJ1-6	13	CASSETGKSPLHF
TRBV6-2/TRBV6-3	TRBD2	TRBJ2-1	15	CASSYSGRAYNEQFF
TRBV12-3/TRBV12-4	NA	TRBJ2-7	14	CASSLWTETYEQYF
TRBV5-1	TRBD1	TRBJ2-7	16	CASSGPTGVDSYEQYF
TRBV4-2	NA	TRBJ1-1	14	CASSQERGTTEAFF
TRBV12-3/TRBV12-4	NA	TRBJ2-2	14	CASNLEGITGELFF
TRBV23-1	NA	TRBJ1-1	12	CASSQPGLGAFF
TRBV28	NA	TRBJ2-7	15	CASSPQGTSIYEQYF
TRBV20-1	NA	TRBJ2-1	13	CSARTWSYNEQFF
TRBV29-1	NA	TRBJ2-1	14	CSVEDQAGYNEQFF
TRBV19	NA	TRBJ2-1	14	CASSIGRAYNKQFF
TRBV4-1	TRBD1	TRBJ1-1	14	CASSQIGQGSEAFF
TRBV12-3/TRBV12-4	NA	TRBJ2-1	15	CASSFKGVAYNEQFF
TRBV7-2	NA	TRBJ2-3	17	CASRPPPAHYRTDTQYF
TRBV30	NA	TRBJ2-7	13	CAWRKRDSYEQYF
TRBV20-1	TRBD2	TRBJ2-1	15	CSAGLAQSSYNEQFF
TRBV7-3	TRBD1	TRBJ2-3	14	CASSLLGGADTQYF
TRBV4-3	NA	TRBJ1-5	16	CASSQDRTLLNQPQHF
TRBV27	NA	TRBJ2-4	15	CASSKQGTAKNIQYF
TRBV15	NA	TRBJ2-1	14	CATSRESSYNEQFF
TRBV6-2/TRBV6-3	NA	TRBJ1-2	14	CASSLDGPGYGYTF
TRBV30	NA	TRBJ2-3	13	CAWSVSSTDTQYF
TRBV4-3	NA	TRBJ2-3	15	CASSQVRGGRAPQYF
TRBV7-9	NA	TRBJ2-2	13	CASSQKRAGELFF
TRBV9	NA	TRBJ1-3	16	CASSANRRGAGNTIYF
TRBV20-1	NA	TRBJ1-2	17	CSARILDRPSLNYGYTF
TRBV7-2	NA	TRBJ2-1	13	CARSFYPNNEQFF
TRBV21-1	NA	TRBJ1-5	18	CASSKAPRGRGSNQPQHF
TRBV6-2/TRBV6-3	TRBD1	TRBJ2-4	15	CASSWTGALKNIQYF